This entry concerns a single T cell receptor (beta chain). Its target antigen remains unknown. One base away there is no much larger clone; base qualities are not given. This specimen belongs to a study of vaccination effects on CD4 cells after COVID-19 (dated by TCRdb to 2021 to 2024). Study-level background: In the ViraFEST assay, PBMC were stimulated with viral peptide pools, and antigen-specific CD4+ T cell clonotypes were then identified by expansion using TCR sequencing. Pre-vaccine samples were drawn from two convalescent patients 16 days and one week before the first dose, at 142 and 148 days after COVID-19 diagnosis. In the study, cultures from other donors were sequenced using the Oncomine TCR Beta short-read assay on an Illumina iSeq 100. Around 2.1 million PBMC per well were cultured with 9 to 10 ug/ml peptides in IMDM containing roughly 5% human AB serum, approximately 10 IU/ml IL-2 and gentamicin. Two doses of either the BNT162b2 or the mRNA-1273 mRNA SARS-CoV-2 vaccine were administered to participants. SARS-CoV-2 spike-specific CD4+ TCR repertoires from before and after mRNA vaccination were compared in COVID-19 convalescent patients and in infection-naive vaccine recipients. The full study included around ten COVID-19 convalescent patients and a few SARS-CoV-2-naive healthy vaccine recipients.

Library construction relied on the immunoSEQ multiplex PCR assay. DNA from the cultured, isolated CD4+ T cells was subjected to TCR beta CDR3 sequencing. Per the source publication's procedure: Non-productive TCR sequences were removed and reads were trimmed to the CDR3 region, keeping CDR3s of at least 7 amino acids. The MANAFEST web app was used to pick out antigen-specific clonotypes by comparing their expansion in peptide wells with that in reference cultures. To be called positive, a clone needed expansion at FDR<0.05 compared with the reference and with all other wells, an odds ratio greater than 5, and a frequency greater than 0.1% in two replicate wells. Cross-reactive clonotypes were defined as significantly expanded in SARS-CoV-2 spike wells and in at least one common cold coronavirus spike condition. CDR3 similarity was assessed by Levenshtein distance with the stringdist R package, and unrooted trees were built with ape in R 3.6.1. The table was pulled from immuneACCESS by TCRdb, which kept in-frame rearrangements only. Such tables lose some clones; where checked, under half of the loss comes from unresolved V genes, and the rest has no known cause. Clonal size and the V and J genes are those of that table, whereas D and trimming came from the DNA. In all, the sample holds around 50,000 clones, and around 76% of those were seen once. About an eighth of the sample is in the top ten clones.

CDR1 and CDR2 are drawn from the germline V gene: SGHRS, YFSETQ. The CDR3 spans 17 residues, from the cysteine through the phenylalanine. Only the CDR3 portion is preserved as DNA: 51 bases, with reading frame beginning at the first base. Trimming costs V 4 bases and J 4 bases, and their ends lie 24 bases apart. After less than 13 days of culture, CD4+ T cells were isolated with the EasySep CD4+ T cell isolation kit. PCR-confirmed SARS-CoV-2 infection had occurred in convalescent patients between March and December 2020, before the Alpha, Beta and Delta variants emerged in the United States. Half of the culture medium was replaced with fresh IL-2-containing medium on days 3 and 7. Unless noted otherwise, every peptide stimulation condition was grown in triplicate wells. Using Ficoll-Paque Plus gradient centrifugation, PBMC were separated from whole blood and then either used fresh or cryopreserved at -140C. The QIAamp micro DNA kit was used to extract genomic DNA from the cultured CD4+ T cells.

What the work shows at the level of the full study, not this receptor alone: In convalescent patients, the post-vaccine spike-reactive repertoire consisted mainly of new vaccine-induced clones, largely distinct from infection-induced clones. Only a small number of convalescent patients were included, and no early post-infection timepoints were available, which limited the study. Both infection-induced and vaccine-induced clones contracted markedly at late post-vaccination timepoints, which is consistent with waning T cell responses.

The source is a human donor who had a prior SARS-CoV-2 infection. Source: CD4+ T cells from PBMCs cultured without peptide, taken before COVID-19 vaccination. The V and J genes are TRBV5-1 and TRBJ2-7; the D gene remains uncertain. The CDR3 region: CASSPLPNPTQGYEQYF. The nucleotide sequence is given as TGCGCCAGCAGCCCCCTTCCCAACCCGACTCAAGGATACGAGCAGTACTTC.